The 24 T cell receptor beta chains below come from one sample, sequenced in a study of beta chain features in type 1 diabetes. Whole-study findings and limits: Patients with Type 1 diabetes showed moderately but significantly shorter TCRB CDR3s in all four CD4+ subsets.

Their antigen targets remain unknown. Reverse transcription of all isolated RNA meant that expressed TCRB transcripts were sequenced. The data were produced by immunoSEQ multiplex PCR, yet TCRdb's version contains in-frame clones alone and is incomplete. The top ten hold roughly 0.015% of the sample, which has a few hundred thousand clones, about 13% seen once. The source material was naive CD4+ T cells from blood. Receptors originate from a woman aged 18-29 years with type 1 diabetes.

This clone was picked up a small number of times. CDR3 DNA: TGTGCCTGGAGTCCCCAAACAGGGGCCGAAGCTTTCTTT. Its protein is CAWSPQTGAEAFF. This chain uses TRBV30 with TRBJ1-1, with 7 bases lining up with TRBD1. With 2 bases clipped from V and 8 bases from J, the junction kept 8 bases outside the gene matches. Germline loops: CDR1 GTSNPN, CDR2 SVGIG (reference sequence). The CDR3 has 13 amino acids.

Concerning this clone: Other DNA sequences in the sample encode the same CDR3. The genes are TRBV18 and TRBJ1-1; tentative D call: TRBD1 (5 bases). Between the trimmed V and J ends, which lost 6 bases and 1 base, there was a span of 9 bases. The CDR3 extends over 13 amino acids. Germline lookup yields CDR1 KGHSH and CDR2 LQKENI. The CDR3 bases are TGTGCCAGCTCCCCGACAGAGAACACTGAAGCTTTCTTT. This translates into CASSPTENTEAFF. The variable domain in full, with the rest retrieved from reference TRBV18 and TRBJ1-1, is NAGVMQNPRHLVRRRGQEARLRCSPMKGHSHVYWYRQLPEEGLKFMVYLQKENIIDESGMPKERFSAEFPKEGPSILRIQQVVRGDSAAYFCASSPTENTEAFFGQGTRLTVV.

This clone occurred a few times. The CDR3 loop is CAWSKAAPETQYF. The CDR3 region has the DNA TGTGCCTGGAGTAAGGCGGCCCCGGAGACCCAGTACTTC. The genes are TRBV30 and TRBJ2-5; no reliable D call. The CDR3 runs to 13 residues. Germline values: CDR1 GTSNPN, CDR2 SVGIG (reference sequence). V shed 2 bases and J shed 5 bases, with 12 bases lying between them.

This clone has just a few counts. V and J are TRBV11-1 and TRBJ2-7; D unclear. V gave up 7 bases and J gave up 1 base, with 14 bases separating them. Germline assignment: CDR1 SGHAT and CDR2 FQDESV (reference sequence). This CDR3 has 14 residues. The CDR3 here is CASTLAQFSYEQYF. The CDR3 DNA sequence: TGTGCCAGCACCTTGGCACAGTTTTCCTACGAGCAGTACTTC. The complete variable domain, with remaining parts taken from reference TRBV11-1 and TRBJ2-7, reads EAEVAQSPRYKITEKSQAVAFWCDPISGHATLYWYRQILGQGPELLVQFQDESVVDDSQLPKDRFSAERLKGVDSTLKIQPAELGDSAMYLCASTLAQFSYEQYFGPGTRLTVT.

V is TRBV5-4 and J is TRBJ2-5; 7 positions match TRBD2. Germline loops: CDR1 SGHNT, CDR2 YYREEE (reference sequence). The CDR3 extends over 14 amino acids. The trim removed 2 bases at V and 3 bases at J, leaving 4 bases unmatched. The CDR3 DNA reads TGTGCCAGCAGCTTATGGGAGGGTGAAGAGACCCAGTACTTC. It yields the protein CASSLWEGEETQYF.

The sample holds a few counts of this clone. The chain carries TRBV6-6 and TRBJ1-1, with 11 bases that match TRBD1. The V gene's germline CDR1 is MNHNY and CDR2 SVGAGI (reference sequence). With V trimmed by 6 bases and J by 5 bases, 8 bases remained unmatched. The CDR3 covers 15 residues. CDR3 amino acids: CASSLGQGAGTEAFF. Written as DNA, the CDR3 is TGTGCCAGCAGCCTAGGACAGGGGGCTGGTACTGAAGCTTTCTTT.

This clone has a handful of counts. The rearrangement links TRBV9 to TRBJ2-1, with D maybe TRBD2 (5 bases). Trimming removed 0 bases at V and 6 bases at J, with 7 bases between. Germline CDR1 reads SGDLS; CDR2 reads YYNGEE. CDR3 length equals 13 residues. Here the CDR3 reads CASSVEAANEQFF. For the CDR3, the DNA is TGTGCCAGCAGCGTAGAAGCGGCCAATGAGCAGTTCTTC.

This clone turned up a few times. Other DNA sequences from this sample encode an identical CDR3 as well. The chain links TRBV18 to TRBJ1-2, with a weak D call TRBD1 (6 bases). This CDR3 region has 13 residues. Per the germline V gene, CDR1 is KGHSH and CDR2 is LQKENI. The V end was cut by 3 bases, the J end by 2 bases, with 7 bases between. CDR3 coding DNA: TGTGCCAGCTCACCTGGACAGAACTATGGCTACACCTTC. Protein product: CASSPGQNYGYTF. The full variable domain, its missing parts supplied by reference TRBV18 and TRBJ1-2, is NAGVMQNPRHLVRRRGQEARLRCSPMKGHSHVYWYRQLPEEGLKFMVYLQKENIIDESGMPKERFSAEFPKEGPSILRIQQVVRGDSAAYFCASSPGQNYGYTFGSGTRLTVV.

V and J are TRBV18 and TRBJ2-1; TRBD1 might be the D (6 bases). Deletions cut 2 bases from V and 8 bases from J, with 16 bases between. The CDR3 consists of 15 residues. Germline V CDR1 and CDR2: KGHSH, LQKENI. The CDR3 sequence: CASSPRGQKGDEQFF. The CDR3 DNA sequence: TGTGCCAGCTCACCAAGGGGACAAAAGGGGGATGAGCAGTTCTTC.

This clone was recorded a few times. The V gene is TRBV10-2, the J gene TRBJ2-7; 9 positions agree with TRBD2. Unmatched junction bases numbered 6, after V lost 6 bases and J lost 6 bases. Per the germline V gene, CDR1 is WSHSY and CDR2 is SAAADI. This CDR3 has 13 residues. CDR3 residues: CASRLAGAVEQYV. The CDR3 region has the DNA TGCGCCAGCAGATTAGCGGGAGCGGTCGAGCAGTACGTC.

The chain joins TRBV4-2 to TRBJ2-7; 7 nucleotides match TRBD1. This CDR3 has 19 residues. V was clipped by 4 bases and J by 0 bases; unmatched bases: 18. Germline V CDR1 and CDR2: LGHNA, YNFKEQ. CDR3 in DNA: TGTGCCAGCAGCCGCACGCATCTAGCTGGGCAGGGGGACTCCTACGAGCAGTACTTC. It encodes CASSRTHLAGQGDSYEQYF.

The CDR3 DNA reads as TGTGCCAGCAGTGATCGCACAAGGAGGGGTGAGCAGTTCTTC. Translated: CASSDRTRRGEQFF. The rearrangement uses TRBV25-1 and TRBJ2-1, with D possibly being TRBD2 (6 bases). Trimming stripped 3 bases from V and 9 bases from J, with 15 bases between. This CDR3 has 14 amino acids. The germline V gene has CDR1 MGHDK and CDR2 SYGVNS.

The V and J genes are TRBV9 and TRBJ1-2, with D tentatively TRBD1 (6 bases). The germline V and J ends were trimmed by 4 bases and 8 bases, with 15 bases remaining between them. The CDR3 has 13 amino acids. Germline V gives CDR1 SGDLS, CDR2 YYNGEE. As DNA, the CDR3 is TGTGCCAGCAGCCCGACGTCAGGGGAAGGCTACACCTTC. Translating gives CASSPTSGEGYTF.

This clone turned up a few times. The V call is TRBV9, the J call TRBJ2-1; TRBD2 matches at 12 bases. This CDR3 is built from 17 residues. The V gene end was trimmed by 0 bases and the J gene end by 5 bases; junction bases not matched to a gene: 6. The germline CDR1 and CDR2 sequences are SGDLS and YYNGEE. The CDR3 loop reads CASSVAPTSGSDNEQFF. The CDR3 DNA follows: TGTGCCAGCAGCGTAGCCCCGACTAGCGGGAGCGACAATGAGCAGTTCTTC.

This rearrangement joins TRBV5-4 to TRBJ2-1, with TRBD2 identical over 8 bases. V was clipped by 6 bases and J by 9 bases; unmatched bases: 14. The CDR3 contains 15 residues. Per germline, CDR1 SGHNT and CDR2 YYREEE (reference sequence). DNA of the CDR3: TGTGCCAGCACCTCCCTAGATAGCGGGATCGGTGAGCAGTTCTTC. Translation: CASTSLDSGIGEQFF.

Only one count was recorded for this clone. This chain joins TRBV10-3 and TRBJ1-2; TRBD1 might be the D (5 bases). This CDR3 comprises 15 residues. Germline V gene sequence: CDR1 ENHRY, CDR2 SYGVKD. V was shortened by 8 bases and J by 3 bases, with 19 bases between the two germline ends. CDR3 sequence: CAIQRERGGDYGYTF. For the CDR3, the DNA is TGTGCCATCCAGAGGGAGCGTGGAGGGGACTATGGCTACACCTTC.

This clone has only a few counts. The genes are TRBV19 and TRBJ1-5; 8 bases are shared with TRBD1. V lost 4 bases to trimming and J lost 9 bases; unmatched junction nucleotides: 11. CDR3 length: 15 amino acids. Germline CDR1 LNHDA, CDR2 SQIVND (reference sequence). The chain's CDR3 is CASSTIDRGPRPQHF. CDR3 sequence (DNA): TGTGCCAGTAGTACCATCGACAGGGGTCCGAGGCCCCAGCATTTT.

Only a few counts were recorded for this clone. The chain has TRBV6-6 and TRBJ2-5; 7 nucleotides match TRBD1. The CDR3 runs to 13 residues. Germline values: CDR1 MNHNY, CDR2 SVGAGI (reference sequence). The J segment lost 5 bases and the V segment lost 6 bases, leaving 6 bases of the junction unmatched. The CDR3 spells CASRSGRGETQYF. The CDR3 DNA follows: TGTGCCAGCAGGTCGGGCAGGGGGGAGACCCAGTACTTC.

DNA of the CDR3: TGTGCCAGCAGCATCTCAGGGGGCCGGCAGTACTTC. Its protein product is CASSISGGRQYF. The chain is built from TRBV7-2 and TRBJ2-4; 8 nucleotides line up with TRBD1. V trimming: 5 bases; J trimming: 13 bases; junction bases outside the gene matches: 7. The CDR3 is 12 amino acids. Germline V CDR1 and CDR2: SGHTA, FQGNSA. The entire variable domain, with the rest obtained from reference TRBV7-2 and TRBJ2-4, is as follows: GAGVSQSPSNKVTEKGKDVELRCDPISGHTALYWYRQSLGQGLEFLIYFQGNSAPDKSGLPSDRFSAERTGGSVSTLTIQRTQQEDSAVYLCASSISGGRQYFGAGTRLSVL.

This clone was counted between two and nine times. The chain is built from TRBV4-2 and TRBJ2-7; D gene unclear. The CDR3 length is 14 residues. The germline V gene encodes CDR1 LGHNA and CDR2 YNFKEQ. Trimming cost V 0 bases and J 3 bases, with 9 bases left between them. The CDR3 region is CASSQDLNYYEQYF. In nucleotides, the CDR3 is TGTGCCAGCAGCCAAGACCTCAACTACTACGAGCAGTACTTC.

This clone was seen only once. Other DNA sequences in this sample translate to the same CDR3. The CDR3 sequence: CASSVGGGVETQYF. CDR3 nucleotide sequence: TGTGCCAGCAGCGTAGGAGGGGGGGTAGAGACCCAGTACTTC. This chain connects TRBV9 to TRBJ2-5; the D gene is possibly TRBD2 (7 bases). This CDR3 comprises 14 residues. Germline CDR1 is SGDLS and CDR2 is YYNGEE. V shed 0 bases and J shed 4 bases, with 10 bases lying between them.

This clone has just a few counts. The chain uses TRBV4-3 and TRBJ2-5; possibly TRBD2 for D (5 bases). Looked up from germline, CDR1 is LGHNA and CDR2 is YSLEER. V lost 0 bases and J 2 bases, leaving 13 bases between the germline ends. The CDR3 has 16 residues. The DNA for the CDR3 is TGCGCCAGCAGCCAAGATCGGGGTGGTTGGCAAGAGACCCAGTACTTC. It codes for CASSQDRGGWQETQYF.

The chain joins TRBV30 to TRBJ1-5; maybe TRBD1 (6 bases). Germline V gives CDR1 GTSNPN, CDR2 SVGIG (reference sequence). The CDR3 consists of 13 residues. With 3 bases removed from V and 6 bases from J, the gap between germline ends came to 12 bases. CDR3 sequence reads: CAWSRGRGQPQHF. Here the CDR3 DNA reads TGTGCCTGGAGCAGGGGCAGGGGTCAGCCCCAGCATTTT.

The chain recombines TRBV15 with TRBJ2-2; 7 nucleotides line up with TRBD1. V gave up 1 base and J gave up 6 bases; unmatched junction bases: 5. Germline values: CDR1 LNHNV, CDR2 YYDKDF (reference sequence). The CDR3 has 15 residues. CDR3 protein: CATSRGQGVAGELFF. CDR3 DNA: TGTGCCACCAGCAGAGGACAGGGAGTAGCCGGGGAGCTGTTTTTT.